This T cell receptor beta chain came from a study of T cells after yellow fever vaccination. V lost 8 bases, J lost 0 bases, and 11 bases lay in between. The germline CDR1 and CDR2 sequences are SQVTM and ANQGSEA. The CDR3 sequence is 13 residues long. Using its own MiXCR run on the 5' RACE reads, TCRdb lists one record per CDR3 protein. Of 450,000 to 600,000 distinct CDR3 sequences in the sample, roughly 12% were seen once. The source was PBMCs, collected on the day of the yellow fever booster vaccination. This receptor was obtained from a man aged 30 to 39 who received the YFV17D yellow fever vaccine. The rearrangement joins TRBV29-1 to TRBJ1-5; no definite D call. This CDR3 reads CSPPPDSNQPQHF. CDR3 sequence (DNA): TGCAGCCCCCCCCCTGATAGCAATCAGCCCCAGCATTTT.